This T cell receptor beta chain appears in the sequencing data of a study of OX40 agonist ivuxolimab in advanced cancers. V shed 4 bases and J shed 4 bases, with 13 bases lying between them. The germline V gene has CDR1 ENHRY and CDR2 SYGVKD. The CDR3 contains 15 residues. Libraries were prepared by immunoSEQ multiplex PCR; TCRdb keeps only in-frame clonotypes and omits some of them. The table lists some 50,000 clones, roughly 90% of them singletons, with roughly 4.9% in the top ten. The receptor was isolated from an adult with an advanced solid tumor such as melanoma, head and neck, liver or kidney cancer. The specimen was CD4+ or CD8+ T cells sorted from blood, collected in a trial of the OX40 agonist ivuxolimab. The chain combines TRBV10-3 with TRBJ2-2, with D unclear. The CDR3, as DNA: TGTGCCATCAGTGCCCTCTTGAGTCTCACCGGGGAGCTGTTTTTT. Translating gives CAISALLSLTGELFF.